Presented here are 19 T cell receptor beta chains from one specimen sequenced in a study of CD8+ T cells in alopecia areata. Extraction of RNA preceded its reverse transcription into cDNA, which served as the sequencing template. Profiled with immunoSEQ multiplex PCR; TCRdb holds only in-frame clones, not every one. The sample is made up of around 1,800 clones, none counted only once. The time point is: mouse skin at time of skin grafting. Sample: skin, taken at week 0. Receptors were obtained from a C3H/HeJ mouse with alopecia areata. The mouse strain carries the MHC haplotype H2-k.

This clone was counted at least ten times. The germline and genes are mouse ones. The CDR3 end lies 4 residues beyond the end of the read and is filled in from the germline J gene. This chain links TRBV29 with TRBJ1-2, with D possibly TRBD1 on 6 matching bases. V gave up 6 bases and J gave up 4 bases, with 12 bases separating them. Germline V gene sequence: CDR1 MSHET, CDR2 SYDVDS. This CDR3 contains 13 residues. CDR3 bases read: TGTGCTAGCAGCAGGGGCGCGGGCTCC. Protein product: CASSRGAGS. The entire CDR3 is CASSRGAGSDYTF.

About this clone itself: Gene names are the mouse ones. The read comes to an end 4 residues before the CDR3 does, leaving the germline J gene to fill in the end. The rearrangement joins TRBV4 to TRBJ2-1, with 7 bases matching TRBD1. The CDR3 contains 13 residues. Germline V gene data show CDR1 as LGHDT and CDR2 as YNNKQL (reference sequence). The V and J ends lost 5 bases and 3 bases, in that order; junction bases with no gene match: 1. The sequenced CDR3 bases are TGTGCCAGCAGCAGGGACAGCTATGCT. Protein sequence: CASSRDSYA. The entire CDR3 is CASSRDSYAEQFF.

Within the sample, this clone is medium-sized. These gene names are mouse names. The read comes to an end 4 residues before the CDR3 does, leaving the germline J gene to fill in the end. The rearrangement joins TRBV14 to TRBJ2-2; weak D call: TRBD1 (6 bases). V lost 0 bases to trimming and J lost 1 base, with 16 bases between them. Germline V gene lookup returns CDR1 SGHDT and CDR2 FRDEAV. This CDR3 comprises 18 residues. The CDR3: CASSFYLPWTENTGQLYF. Incomplete CDR3 DNA: TGTGCCAGCAGTTTCTATTTACCATGGACAGAAAACACCGGG.

This clone was counted ten times or more. The germline and genes are mouse ones. Coverage ceases 4 residues before the CDR3 finishes, and the germline J gene fills in the end. The rearrangement joins TRBV31 to TRBJ2-1, with D possibly matching TRBD1 (6 bases). V was cut by 0 bases and J by 5 bases, with 8 bases left in between. Germline CDR1 and CDR2: GKSSPN and SITVG. The CDR3 runs to 13 residues. The CDR3 region is CAWSLEGDAEQFF. The sequenced part of the CDR3 DNA is TGTGCCTGGAGTCTGGAGGGGGATGCT.

In this sample, this clone turned up many times. Mouse names are used for the genes. The read ends 4 residues early relative to the CDR3; the germline J gene fills the gap. The chain joins TRBV13-1 to TRBJ1-1; tentative D call: TRBD1 (6 bases). The CDR3 length is 14 residues. Trimming pared 0 bases from V and 0 bases from J, leaving 6 bases between. CDR1 is NSHNY and CDR2 is SYGAGN in the germline V gene. The CDR3 loop reads CASSDGTANTEVFF. Incomplete CDR3 DNA: TGTGCCAGCAGTGATGGGACAGCAAACACA.

To note about this clone: The genes are named according to mouse. The observed sequence ends 4 residues before the CDR3 terminus, with the missing tail filled in from the germline J gene. The rearrangement links TRBV15 to TRBJ2-7, with TRBD2 matching 10 bases. CDR3 size: 13 residues. Germline-derived CDR1 and CDR2 are SGHND and FRSKSL. The sequenced part of the CDR3 DNA is TGTGCCAGCAGCCCGGACTGGGGGTAT. Translated, it gives CASSPDWGY. The entire CDR3 is CASSPDWGYEQYF.

This clone was detected a few times. Gene names are the mouse ones. The sequence runs out 4 residues before the end of the CDR3; the remainder is reconstructed from the germline J gene. The chain uses TRBV13-2 and TRBJ2-4, with a tentative D call TRBD1 (7 bases). The length of the CDR3 is 16 residues. V was trimmed by 0 bases and J by 2 bases, leaving 13 bases between them. CDR1 is NNHNN and CDR2 is SYGAGS in the germline V gene (reference sequence). CDR3 residues: CASGDVQGGAQNTLYF. The part of the CDR3 DNA that was read is TGTGCCAGCGGTGATGTTCAGGGGGGAGCTCAAAAC.

By proportion, this clone is medium-sized. Gene names follow the mouse nomenclature. Read sequence stops 4 residues before the CDR3 end, and the germline J gene provides the missing end. The chain combines TRBV13-1 with TRBJ2-1; no definite D call. The length of the CDR3 is 16 residues. The V gene's germline CDR1 is NSHNY and CDR2 SYGAGN. V was cut by 0 bases and J by 1 base, with 11 bases left in between. CDR3 sequence reads: CASSDAASGNYAEQFF. CDR3 bases read: TGTGCCAGCAGTGATGCAGCCTCAGGAAACTATGCT.

By its share, this clone is medium-sized. All gene names here are mouse names. The read ends 4 residues before the CDR3 terminus; that terminus is restored from the germline J gene. The rearrangement links TRBV13-2 to TRBJ1-2; TRBD1 is a possible D gene (6 bases). V lost 2 bases and J 3 bases, leaving 11 bases between the germline ends. The V gene's germline CDR1 is NNHNN and CDR2 SYGAGS (reference sequence). CDR3 size: 14 residues. The CDR3 region is CASGERGADSDYTF. The part of the CDR3 DNA that was read is TGTGCCAGCGGTGAACGGGGGGCTGACTCC.

Relative to its sample, this clone is medium-sized. Genes and germline are mouse. The read is 4 residues too short to cover the CDR3 end, so that end is filled in from the germline J gene. The V gene is TRBV13-3, the J gene TRBJ1-1; no firm D call. The CDR3 runs to 15 residues. From germline, CDR1 is NNHDY and CDR2 SYVADS. V was cut by 0 bases and J by 0 bases, with 9 bases left in between. The CDR3 here is CASSDAKGTNTEVFF. The covered CDR3 bases are TGTGCCAGCAGTGATGCAAAGGGTACAAACACA.

This clone is judged medium-sized. Gene names and germline match the mouse. The read gets to within 4 residues of the CDR3 end, and the germline J gene fills in the rest. The chain combines TRBV13-1 with TRBJ1-2, with 7 bases that match TRBD1. The CDR3 extends over 15 amino acids. V lost 0 bases and J lost 3; bases outside the gene matches: 5. Germline V CDR1 and CDR2: NSHNY, SYGAGN. CDR3 protein: CASSDAGDRYSDYTF. The CDR3 DNA, read in part, is TGTGCCAGCAGTGATGCGGGGGACAGATACTCC.

This clone was observed at least ten times. Gene names refer to mouse genes. The CDR3 end lies 4 residues beyond the end of the read and is filled in from the germline J gene. The chain recombines TRBV13-2 with TRBJ2-3; D may be TRBD1 (6 bases). The V end was cut by 6 bases, the J end by 0 bases, with 11 bases between. The germline CDR1 and CDR2 sequences are NNHNN and SYGAGS (reference sequence). The CDR3 is 14 amino acids. The DNA read from the CDR3 is TGTGCCAGCGCTCGGGACAATAGTGCAGAA. The encoded protein is CASARDNSAE. The CDR3, in full, reads CASARDNSAETLYF.

This clone is termed medium-sized (0.01 to 0.1%). Mouse gene names and germline throughout. The read falls 4 residues short of the CDR3 end, and the missing part is taken from the germline J gene. The rearrangement joins TRBV13-2 to TRBJ2-5; 13 bases match TRBD2. The CDR3 extends over 15 amino acids. Germline V gene data show CDR1 as NNHNN and CDR2 as SYGAGS (reference sequence). The CDR3 protein is CASGEDWGGADTQYF. CDR3 DNA, as far as it was read: TGTGCCAGCGGTGAGGACTGGGGGGGCGCAGAC.

This clone is classed as medium-sized. The germline and genes are mouse ones. The CDR3 goes on 4 residues after the read ends, and that part is filled in from the germline J gene. This chain uses TRBV16 with TRBJ2-3; 8 bases match TRBD2. Trimming removed 1 base from V and 2 bases from J; junction bases left unmatched: 5. The CDR3 runs to 16 residues. CDR1 and CDR2 from the germline V gene are SGHSA and FRNQAP. CDR3 bases read: TGTGCAAGCAGCTTAGGCGACTGGGGCATTGCAGAA. Translated: CASSLGDWGIAE. Given in full, the CDR3 is CASSLGDWGIAETLYF.

By sample share, this clone is medium-sized. Here the gene names and germline are mouse. The CDR3 end lies 4 residues beyond the end of the read and is filled in from the germline J gene. This chain links TRBV29 with TRBJ2-3, with 8 bases identical to TRBD1. CDR3 length: 14 residues. Germline V lookup: CDR1 MSHET, CDR2 SYDVDS. J gave up 1 base and V 5 bases, and 2 bases lay outside the gene matches. The CDR3 is CASSPGQGAETLYF. The sequenced part of the CDR3 DNA is TGTGCTAGCAGTCCGGGACAGGGTGCAGAA.

By share of the sample, this clone is medium-sized. All gene names here are mouse names. Partial CDR3 DNA: TGCACCTGCAGTGACTGGGGGAACCAAGAC. Translation gives CTCSDWGNQD. The full-length CDR3 reads as CTCSDWGNQDTQYF. The rearrangement joins TRBV1 to TRBJ2-5, with 8 bases matching TRBD2. The read terminates 4 residues ahead of where the CDR3 ends, so the germline J gene completes it. Unmatched junction bases numbered 0, after V lost 4 bases and J lost 0 bases. This CDR3 spans 14 amino acids. CDR1 is NSQYPW, CDR2 LRSPGD, per germline (reference sequence).

This clone is deemed medium-sized. Mouse gene names and germline throughout. Partial CDR3 DNA: TGTGCCAGCAGCCATCTGGGGAGCTCCTAT. This gives the protein CASSHLGSSY. The CDR3 reads in full as CASSHLGSSYEQYF. The rearrangement uses TRBV5 and TRBJ2-7; D is perhaps TRBD2 (6 bases). The read terminates 4 residues before the CDR3 end, so the remaining end is supplied by the germline J gene. Trimming shortened V by 3 bases and J by 0 bases, and 9 bases separated the two germline ends. Germline V gene lookup returns CDR1 LGHNA and CDR2 YNLKQL (reference sequence). This CDR3 has 14 residues.

This clone is medium-sized by share. Germline and genes: mouse. The read ends 4 residues early relative to the CDR3; the germline J gene fills the gap. The V gene is TRBV14, the J gene TRBJ2-7; TRBD2 aligns across 10 bases. This CDR3 is built from 14 residues. V shed 5 bases and J 3 bases; nucleotides not matched to a gene: 5. CDR1 and CDR2 from the germline V gene are SGHDT and FRDEAV. Partial CDR3 DNA: TGTGCCAGCAGCCCGGGACTGGGGCTCTAT. Translating gives CASSPGLGLY. The whole CDR3 region reads CASSPGLGLYEQYF. The whole variable domain, remainder taken from reference TRBV14 and TRBJ2-7, is EAGVTQSPRYAVLQEGQAVSFWCDPISGHDTLYWYQQPRDQGPQLLVYFRDEAVIDNSQLPSDRFSAVRPKGTNSTLKIQSAKQGDTATYLCASSPGLGLYEQYFGPGTRLTVL.

This clone was detected ten times or more. Gene names refer to mouse genes. The read ends 4 residues shy of where the CDR3 ends; the end is completed using the germline J gene. The chain employs TRBV13-2 and TRBJ2-4; TRBD2 agrees at 10 bases. From germline, CDR1 is NNHNN and CDR2 SYGAGS (reference sequence). This CDR3 is 14 amino acids long. The CDR3 reads CASGDWGGANTLYF. The part of the CDR3 DNA that was read is TGTGCCAGCGGTGACTGGGGGGGCGCAAAC.